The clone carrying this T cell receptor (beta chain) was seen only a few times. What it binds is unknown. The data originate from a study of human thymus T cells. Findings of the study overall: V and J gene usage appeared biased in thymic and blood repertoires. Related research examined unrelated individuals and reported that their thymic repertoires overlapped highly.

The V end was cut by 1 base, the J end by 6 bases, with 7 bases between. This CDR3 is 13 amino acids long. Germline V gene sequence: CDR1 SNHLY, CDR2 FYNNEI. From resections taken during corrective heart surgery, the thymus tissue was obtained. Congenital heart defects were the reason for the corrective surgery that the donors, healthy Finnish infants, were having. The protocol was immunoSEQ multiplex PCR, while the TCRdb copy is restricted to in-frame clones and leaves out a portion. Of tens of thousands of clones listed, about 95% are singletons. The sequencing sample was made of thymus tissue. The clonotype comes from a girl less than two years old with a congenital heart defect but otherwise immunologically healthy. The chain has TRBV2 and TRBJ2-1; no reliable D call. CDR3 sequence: CASSEGEGNEQFF. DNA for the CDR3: TGTGCCAGCAGTGAAGGGGAAGGCAATGAGCAGTTCTTC. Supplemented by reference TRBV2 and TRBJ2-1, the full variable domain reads EPEVTQTPSHQVTQMGQEVILRCVPISNHLYFYWYRQILGQKVEFLVSFYNNEISEKSEIFDDQFSVERPDGSNFTLKIRSTKLEDSAMYFCASSEGEGNEQFFGPGTRLTVL.